Listed here are 23 T cell receptor beta chains from one sample, sequenced in a study of shared clonotypes between healthy human individuals. This table comes from immunoSEQ multiplex PCR, and its TCRdb copy is limited to in-frame clones, with some not included. Of fewer than 1.8 million clones listed, approximately 98.5% are singletons. Sequenced material: naive CD4+ T cells sorted from blood. The subset denotes: CD45RA+ positively selected. The receptors were gathered from a man between 25 and 39 years old in good health.

V gene TRBV4-1 combines with J gene TRBJ1-2; tentatively, D is TRBD1 (6 bases). Germline lookup yields CDR1 MGHRA and CDR2 YSYEKL. The germline V and J ends were trimmed by 4 bases and 3 bases, with 18 bases remaining between them. The CDR3 sequence is 16 residues long. The CDR3 here is CASSPLETGAHYGYTF. Here the CDR3 DNA reads TGCGCCAGCAGCCCCTTAGAGACAGGCGCTCACTATGGCTACACCTTC.

This chain joins TRBV7-9 and TRBJ1-2; D might be TRBD1 (5 bases). This CDR3 spans 14 amino acids. Germline CDR1 reads SEHNR; CDR2 reads FQNEAQ (reference sequence). Trimming removed 4 bases from V and 0 bases from J, with 9 bases in between. This CDR3 reads CASSSGRSNYGYTF. DNA of the CDR3: TGTGCCAGCAGCTCGGGGCGGTCTAACTATGGCTACACCTTC.

The V call is TRBV25-1, the J call TRBJ2-5; perhaps TRBD2 as D (5 bases). The CDR3 is 15 residues long. Germline V lookup: CDR1 MGHDK, CDR2 SYGVNS. V lost 5 bases and J lost 4, with 17 bases in between. DNA of the CDR3: TGTGCCAGCAGTCGGGGTAGCCGGTTCGGAGAGACCCAGTACTTC. Translated, it gives CASSRGSRFGETQYF.

J is TRBJ2-7 and V is TRBV2; D might be TRBD2 (5 bases). The germline V and J ends were trimmed by 2 bases and 1 base, with 9 bases remaining between them. CDR1 is SNHLY and CDR2 is FYNNEI in the germline V gene. CDR3 length: 14 residues. The CDR3 sequence: CASSENRLSYEQYF. For the CDR3, the DNA is TGTGCCAGCAGTGAAAACAGACTATCCTACGAGCAGTACTTC.

CDR3 residues: CASSSVGPNTEAFF. CDR3 bases: TGTGCCAGCAGTAGCGTCGGTCCGAACACTGAAGCTTTCTTT. The chain links TRBV6-5 to TRBJ1-1; D uncertain. V lost 5 bases and J 1 base, leaving 11 bases between the germline ends. The length of the CDR3 is 14 residues. Germline V gives CDR1 MNHEY, CDR2 SVGAGI.

CDR3 DNA: TGTGCCAGCACCCCCGGGGTTACCTACAATGAGCAGTTCTTC. Encoded protein: CASTPGVTYNEQFF. This chain uses TRBV5-5 with TRBJ2-1; possibly TRBD2 for D (5 bases). V was trimmed by 6 bases and J by 2 bases, leaving 12 bases between them. Germline V CDR1 and CDR2: SGHKS, YYEKEE (reference sequence). The CDR3 spans 14 residues. The whole variable domain, filled in from reference TRBV5-5 and TRBJ2-1, reads DAGVTQSPTHLIKTRGQQVTLRCSPISGHKSVSWYQQVLGQGPQFIFQYYEKEERGRGNFPDRFSARQFPNYSSELNVNALLLGDSALYLCASTPGVTYNEQFFGPGTRLTVL.

This chain uses TRBV7-2 with TRBJ2-3; a possible D gene is TRBD2 (5 bases). Germline loops: CDR1 SGHTA, CDR2 FQGNSA. Trimming removed 0 bases at V and 5 bases at J, with 12 bases between. The CDR3 contains 15 residues. For the CDR3, the DNA is TGTGCCAGCAGCTTAGCTGCTAGAGCGGTAGATACGCAGTATTTT. Amino acid sequence: CASSLAARAVDTQYF.

The chain has TRBV5-1 and TRBJ2-4; D is uncertain. The V gene lost 0 bases and the J gene lost 4 bases, with 5 bases spanning the gap. Germline V CDR1 and CDR2: SGHRS, YFSETQ. The CDR3 is 13 amino acids. Here the CDR3 reads CASSLDLKNIQYF. The CDR3 DNA is TGCGCCAGCAGCTTGGACTTAAAAAACATTCAGTACTTC.

The chain is built from TRBV28 and TRBJ1-4; 11 bases align to TRBD1. This CDR3 is 13 amino acids long. The J segment lost 16 bases and the V segment lost 5 bases, leaving 9 bases of the junction unmatched. Germline-derived CDR1 and CDR2 are MDHEN and SYDVKM. CDR3 nucleotide sequence: TGTGCCAGCAGTCCCGGGACAGGGGGATCTGGGTTTTTT. Its translation: CASSPGTGGSGFF.

This chain joins TRBV13 and TRBJ2-7; D is ambiguous. Germline assignment: CDR1 PRHDT and CDR2 FYEKMQ (reference sequence). The length of the CDR3 is 16 residues. V lost 2 bases, J lost 4 bases, and 18 bases lay in between. This chain's CDR3 is CASSLRTGRQTYEQYF. The CDR3 DNA reads as TGTGCCAGCAGCTTACGGACCGGGCGCCAGACATACGAGCAGTACTTC.

This chain connects TRBV27 to TRBJ2-1, with 8 bases lining up with TRBD2. The CDR3 has 16 amino acids. The junction had 11 bases not matched to a gene; V was cut back by 6 bases and J by 4 bases. Germline lookup yields CDR1 MNHEY and CDR2 SMNVEV (reference sequence). In DNA, the CDR3 is TGTGCCAGCAGAATTCAGCGGGAGCGTCCTTACAATGAGCAGTTCTTC. This codes for CASRIQRERPYNEQFF.

This clone was observed a single time. The gene calls are TRBV15 and TRBJ2-5; TRBD1 agrees at 9 bases. V lost 1 base, J lost 4 bases, and 10 bases stayed unmatched. The germline CDR1 and CDR2 sequences are LNHNV and YYDKDF (reference sequence). The CDR3 runs 17 residues. The CDR3 DNA follows: TGTGCCACCAGCAGAGGCCTCTCCACAGGGGGCCCAGAGACCCAGTACTTC. This encodes CATSRGLSTGGPETQYF.

The genes are TRBV6-1 and TRBJ2-3; 9 positions match TRBD2. Per germline, CDR1 MNHNS and CDR2 SASEGT. The junction had 12 bases not matched to a gene; V was cut back by 4 bases and J by 4 bases. The CDR3 has 17 amino acids. CDR3 in amino acids: CASSGAGREGRADTQYF. The CDR3 DNA is TGTGCCAGCAGTGGGGCCGGGCGGGAGGGCAGGGCAGATACGCAGTATTTT.

J is TRBJ2-2 and V is TRBV10-1; 8 nucleotides line up with TRBD1. CDR1 and CDR2 (germline): WNHNN, SYGVQD (reference sequence). This CDR3 contains 17 residues. V shed 0 bases, J shed 3 bases, and the junction held 6 bases outside the gene matches. The CDR3, as DNA: TGCGCCAGCAGTGAGTCTTCAGGGGGCGCATACACCGGGGAGCTGTTTTTT. It yields the protein CASSESSGGAYTGELFF.

V is TRBV27 and J is TRBJ2-5; D possibly corresponds to TRBD1 (5 bases). The CDR3 extends over 12 amino acids. V was cut by 7 bases and J by 3 bases, with 9 bases left in between. CDR1 and CDR2 (germline): MNHEY, SMNVEV (reference sequence). The CDR3, as DNA: TGTGCCAGCACGGACACAGAAGAGACCCAGTACTTC. Translation gives CASTDTEETQYF.

About this clone itself: The sample carries other DNA sequences with the same CDR3. This chain connects TRBV9 to TRBJ2-3; possible D gene TRBD1, 5 bases. The V gene lost 0 bases and the J gene lost 2 bases, with 10 bases spanning the gap. The CDR3 consists of 15 residues. Germline lookup yields CDR1 SGDLS and CDR2 YYNGEE. CDR3 in DNA: TGTGCCAGCAGCGTAGGGGGCAGGGACACAGATACGCAGTATTTT. It yields the protein CASSVGGRDTDTQYF.

This rearrangement joins TRBV9 to TRBJ2-7; TRBD2 aligns across 10 bases. Germline V gives CDR1 SGDLS, CDR2 YYNGEE. This CDR3 contains 15 residues. V shed 4 bases, J shed 2 bases, and the junction held 6 bases outside the gene matches. This CDR3 is CASSFRLAGTYEQYF. In nucleotides, the CDR3 is TGTGCCAGCAGCTTCCGACTAGCGGGTACCTACGAGCAGTACTTC.

V gene TRBV7-9 combines with J gene TRBJ1-5; the D gene is possibly TRBD1 (5 bases). Germline V CDR1 and CDR2: SEHNR, FQNEAQ (reference sequence). The CDR3 length is 14 residues. Deletions cut 5 bases from V and 4 bases from J, with 12 bases between. In DNA, the CDR3 is TGTGCCAGCAGCGAGGGGACGGTTAATCAGCCCCAGCATTTT. Its translation is CASSEGTVNQPQHF.

This clone was seen just once. J is TRBJ2-7 and V is TRBV5-1, with D possibly being TRBD1 (6 bases). The germline V gene has CDR1 SGHRS and CDR2 YFSETQ. This CDR3 is 17 amino acids long. The V and J ends lost 0 bases and 5 bases respectively, with 21 bases between them. CDR3 in DNA: TGCGCCAGCAGCTTGGAGTTTCTAGCAGGGGAACTCCACGAGCAGTACTTC. The encoded protein is CASSLEFLAGELHEQYF.

The rearrangement uses TRBV6-1 and TRBJ2-1; D remains unclear. Between the trimmed V and J ends, which lost 3 bases and 6 bases, there was a span of 12 bases. The CDR3 length is 14 residues. Germline V gene sequence: CDR1 MNHNS, CDR2 SASEGT. The CDR3 bases are TGTGCCAGCAGTGACGGAGAGCCCGCCAATGAGCAGTTCTTC. As protein: CASSDGEPANEQFF.

The V gene is TRBV7-9, the J gene TRBJ1-3, with D unresolved. This CDR3 is 16 amino acids long. Germline values: CDR1 SEHNR, CDR2 FQNEAQ (reference sequence). V dropped 1 base and J dropped 0 bases, with 10 bases sitting between them. CDR3 bases: TGTGCCAGCAGCTTAGGTAGAGTTTTCTCTGGAAACACCATATATTTT. Translation gives CASSLGRVFSGNTIYF. Full variable domain (missing parts from reference TRBV7-9 and TRBJ1-3): DTGVSQNPRHKITKRGQNVTFRCDPISEHNRLYWYRQTLGQGPEFLTYFQNEAQLEKSRLLSDRFSAERPKGSFSTLEIQRTEQGDSAMYLCASSLGRVFSGNTIYFGEGSWLTVV.

The CDR3 sequence: CASSPVSGTLVRYTF. CDR3 bases: TGTGCCAGCTCACCTGTCTCCGGGACCTTAGTGCGCTACACCTTC. The chain joins TRBV18 to TRBJ1-2, with TRBD1 as a possible D gene (5 bases). Trimming shortened V by 3 bases and J by 9 bases, and 20 bases separated the two germline ends. The length of the CDR3 is 15 residues. The germline CDR1 and CDR2 sequences are KGHSH and LQKENI.

The V gene is TRBV30, the J gene TRBJ2-6; D is ambiguous. Between the trimmed V and J ends, which lost 5 bases and 4 bases, there was a span of 6 bases. Germline CDR1 is GTSNPN and CDR2 is SVGIG (reference sequence). CDR3 length: 12 amino acids. The chain's CDR3 is CAWGRGANVLTF. The DNA for the CDR3 is TGTGCCTGGGGCCGCGGGGCCAACGTCCTGACTTTC.